Listed below are T cell receptor beta chains from one sample, sequenced in a study of cytomegalovirus exposure and HLA in healthy donors. The method was immunoSEQ multiplex PCR; TCRdb's version includes in-frame clones alone and lacks a portion of them. The sample shows 65,000 to 95,000 clones, around 95% of them seen only once. The sequenced material came from PBMCs. The receptors here all came from a man aged 18 to 35 in good health and CMV-seronegative. The CDR3 runs from the conserved cysteine through the conserved F or W. The order of the fields is clone size, J gene, D gene, V gene, CDR3 protein, CDR3 DNA. D genes are given only for firm matches. Clone size is given for some rows only: seen once, a few or many times, or a class if the clone is expanded.

>.|TRBJ2-7|.|TRBV10-3
CAISEWDNTYEQYF
TGTGCCATCAGTGAATGGGACAACACCTACGAGCAGTACTTC
>.|TRBJ1-5|TRBD1|TRBV19
CASSRGTGGDRQPQHF
TGTGCCAGTAGTAGAGGGACAGGGGGTGATCGTCAGCCCCAGCATTTT
>.|TRBJ2-2|.|TRBV5-1
CASSLLGQTTYTGELFF
TGCGCCAGCAGCTTGCTTGGACAAACGACTTACACCGGGGAGCTGTTTTTT
>.|TRBJ1-2|TRBD1|TRBV19
CASSTRTGGNYGYTF
TGTGCCAGTAGTACCCGGACAGGGGGGAACTATGGCTACACCTTC
>.|TRBJ1-2|TRBD1|TRBV27
CASRPNTGQDNYGYTF
TGTGCCAGCAGGCCAAACACGGGACAGGATAACTATGGCTACACCTTC
>.|TRBJ2-1|.|TRBV27
CASSFRGSDEQFF
TGTGCCAGCAGTTTCCGGGGATCGGATGAGCAGTTCTTC
>once|TRBJ2-7|TRBD2|TRBV28
CASTELAGDPYEQYF
TGTGCCAGCACCGAACTAGCGGGGGACCCCTACGAGCAGTACTTC
>.|TRBJ2-1|TRBD1|TRBV5-4
CASNRGNTEQFF
TGTGCCAGCAACAGGGGGAATACGGAGCAGTTCTTC
>.|TRBJ2-4|.|TRBV7-2
CASRPTGQSIAKNIQYF
TGTGCCAGCAGACCAACTGGACAGAGTATAGCCAAAAACATTCAGTACTTC
>.|TRBJ1-4|TRBD1|TRBV6-6
CASRRTGVVTNEKLFF
TGTGCCAGCAGACGAACAGGGGTAGTAACTAATGAAAAACTGTTTTTT
>.|TRBJ1-2|TRBD1|TRBV30
CAWKKTGVYGYTF
TGTGCCTGGAAGAAGACAGGGGTTTATGGCTACACCTTC
>once|TRBJ2-7|TRBD1|TRBV27
CASSLGTGMGQYF
TGTGCCAGCAGTCTCGGGACAGGTATGGGGCAGTACTTC
>.|TRBJ2-7|TRBD2|TRBV19
CASSLASGYEQYF
TGTGCCAGTAGTTTGGCTAGCGGGTACGAGCAGTACTTC